The 31 T cell receptor beta chains reported below all come from one sample, sequenced in a study of cytomegalovirus exposure and HLA in healthy donors. A multiplex PCR was run with 60 Vbeta primers and 13 Jbeta primers. Only in-frame clones appear in the TCRdb table, and some are missing; sequencing was by immunoSEQ multiplex PCR. The sample shows 80,000 to 95,000 clones, roughly 71% of them seen only once. The sequencing input was PBMCs. These receptor sequences come from a woman aged 18-29 years in good health and CMV-seropositive.

The chain combines TRBV19 with TRBJ2-5, with TRBD2 matching over 11 bases. The J call is in doubt because the DNA end fits TRBJ2-7 better. Germline V gene lookup returns CDR1 LNHDA and CDR2 SQIVND (reference sequence). This CDR3 region has 17 residues. Here the CDR3 reads CASSIVALAGVSYEQYF. CDR3 sequence (DNA): TGTGCCAGTAGTATAGTGGCACTAGCGGGAGTCAGCTACGAGCAGTACTTC.

This clone appeared a single time. V gene TRBV28 combines with J gene TRBJ2-5; the D is unclear. The V end was cut by 10 bases, the J end by 5 bases, with 17 bases between. Looked up from germline, CDR1 is MDHEN and CDR2 is SYDVKM. CDR3 length: 13 residues. CDR3 nucleotide sequence: TGTGCCACCAAGCCGTTCCCCTGGGAGACCCAGTACTTC. Translation gives CATKPFPWETQYF.

The J gene is TRBJ2-3, the V gene TRBV7-2; tentatively, D is TRBD2 (5 bases). There are 15 residues in the CDR3. Germline CDR1 reads SGHTA; CDR2 reads FQGNSA. V lost 2 bases and J 6 bases, leaving 15 bases between the germline ends. CDR3 sequence (DNA): TGTGCCAGCAGCTTAAGTGTGGGAGACTCGGATACGCAGTATTTT. Protein product: CASSLSVGDSDTQYF.

The chain joins TRBV7-2 to TRBJ2-5, with 11 bases identical to TRBD1. Germline loops: CDR1 SGHTA, CDR2 FQGNSA. The CDR3 sequence is 14 residues long. After removal of 8 bases from V and 5 bases from J, the junction contained 7 bases not matched to a gene. The DNA for the CDR3 is TGTGCCAGCGGGACAGGGGGATTCGGGGAGACCCAGTACTTC. Its protein is CASGTGGFGETQYF.

The chain carries TRBV15 and TRBJ2-7; a weak D match, TRBD2 (7 bases). Per germline, CDR1 LNHNV and CDR2 YYDKDF (reference sequence). The CDR3 consists of 15 residues. The germline V and J ends were trimmed by 5 bases and 2 bases, with 16 bases remaining between them. The CDR3 sequence: CATSVGAGAAYEQYF. Here the CDR3 DNA reads TGTGCCACCAGCGTCGGGGCGGGGGCTGCCTACGAGCAGTACTTC.

The chain uses TRBV6-5 and TRBJ2-5; unclear D gene. Per germline, CDR1 MNHEY and CDR2 SVGAGI. The CDR3 is 12 residues long. Trimming removed 10 bases from V and 4 bases from J, with 13 bases in between. The CDR3 DNA sequence: TGTGCCACAAAAATAGCAAGAGAGACCCAGTACTTC. It translates to CATKIARETQYF.

The chain uses TRBV5-6 and TRBJ1-4; no definite D call. V shed 0 bases and J shed 4 bases, with 4 bases lying between them. CDR1 is SGHDT, CDR2 YYEEEE, per germline. The CDR3 has 13 amino acids. As DNA, the CDR3 is TGTGCCAGCAGCTTGGCCTTTAATGAAAAACTGTTTTTT. This codes for CASSLAFNEKLFF.

The chain is built from TRBV7-9 and TRBJ2-5; TRBD2 agrees at 9 bases. V dropped 5 bases and J dropped 1; count of bases not matched to a gene: 5. The CDR3 is 15 amino acids. Germline CDR1 reads SEHNR; CDR2 reads FQNEAQ (reference sequence). CDR3 sequence reads: CASSAGGPVQETQYF. The CDR3 bases are TGTGCCAGCAGCGCGGGGGGGCCTGTCCAAGAGACCCAGTACTTC.

The chain is built from TRBV30 and TRBJ1-5; D possibly corresponds to TRBD1 (6 bases). The germline gives CDR1 GTSNPN, CDR2 SVGIG (reference sequence). The CDR3 has 13 residues. With 3 bases removed from V and 5 bases from J, the gap between germline ends came to 11 bases. The CDR3 sequence: CAWSDEGDQPQHF. CDR3 coding DNA: TGTGCCTGGAGCGACGAGGGGGATCAGCCCCAGCATTTT.

V and J are TRBV29-1 and TRBJ2-3; 9 bases map to TRBD1. From germline, CDR1 is SQVTM and CDR2 ANQGSEA. J gave up 0 bases and V 3 bases, and 7 bases lay outside the gene matches. The CDR3 extends over 16 amino acids. In DNA, the CDR3 is TGCAGCGTTGACAGTCTTGGGACAGGGAGCACAGATACGCAGTATTTT. Translation gives CSVDSLGTGSTDTQYF.

About this clone: Other DNA sequences within the sample encode an identical CDR3. The gene calls are TRBV9 and TRBJ1-1; the D gene is possibly TRBD1 (6 bases). The CDR3 spans 14 residues. The ends were cut back, 0 bases at V and 2 bases at J, with 8 bases in the middle. The V gene's germline CDR1 is SGDLS and CDR2 YYNGEE. The chain's CDR3 is CASSVGTANTEAFF. The CDR3 nucleotides read TGTGCCAGCAGCGTAGGGACAGCCAACACTGAAGCTTTCTTT.

This chain uses TRBV18 with TRBJ1-5; 7 positions match TRBD1. Per germline, CDR1 KGHSH and CDR2 LQKENI. This CDR3 spans 16 amino acids. J was trimmed by 4 bases and V by 0 bases; bases with no gene match: 6. CDR3 coding DNA: TGTGCCAGCTCACCACCCGGGACAGCTAATAATCAGCCCCAGCATTTT. It encodes CASSPPGTANNQPQHF.

The chain joins TRBV7-8 to TRBJ2-7, with 9 bases that match TRBD1. This CDR3 has 16 amino acids. V lost 3 bases to trimming and J lost 6 bases; unmatched junction nucleotides: 12. Germline CDR1 SGHVS, CDR2 FQNEAQ. Here the CDR3 reads CASSFDDRGVTVEQYF. As DNA, the CDR3 is TGTGCCAGCAGCTTCGACGACAGGGGGGTAACCGTCGAGCAGTACTTC.

Here the CDR3 DNA reads TGTGCCAGCAGCTCCCACAGGCGGGGGGGCGGAGATACGCAGTATTTT. Its protein is CASSSHRRGGGDTQYF. This chain uses TRBV5-4 with TRBJ2-3, with 9 positions matching TRBD2. The germline V gene encodes CDR1 SGHNT and CDR2 YYREEE (reference sequence). The CDR3 covers 16 residues. Unmatched junction bases numbered 10, after V lost 3 bases and J lost 5 bases.

The gene calls are TRBV5-1 and TRBJ2-7, with unresolved D. Per germline, CDR1 SGHRS and CDR2 YFSETQ. This CDR3 is 13 amino acids long. V was trimmed by 6 bases and J by 3 bases, leaving 13 bases between them. The CDR3 DNA reads as TGCGCCAGCAAAAACACAGCTGGCTACGAGCAGTACTTC. This codes for CASKNTAGYEQYF.

The chain links TRBV11-3 to TRBJ2-3, with 11 bases aligning to TRBD2. The CDR3 has 16 residues. J lost 3 bases, V lost 1 base, and 3 bases had no gene match. The germline V gene has CDR1 SGHNT and CDR2 YENEEA. CDR3 sequence: CASSLGSGGATDTQYF. The CDR3 DNA reads TGTGCCAGCAGCTTAGGTAGCGGGGGGGCGACAGATACGCAGTATTTT. Looking up the rest from reference TRBV11-3 and TRBJ2-3 gives the full variable domain: EAGVVQSPRYKIIEKKQPVAFWCNPISGHNTLYWYLQNLGQGPELLIRYENEEAVDDSQLPKDRFSAERLKGVDSTLKIQPAELGDSAVYLCASSLGSGGATDTQYFGPGTRLTVL.

CDR3 in amino acids: CASSESAAVWEKLFF. CDR3 bases: TGTGCCAGCAGTGAATCAGCGGCAGTTTGGGAAAAACTGTTTTTT. This sequence joins TRBV6-1 and TRBJ1-4; D uncertain. V lost 2 bases to trimming and J lost 8 bases, with 15 bases between them. Germline V gene lookup returns CDR1 MNHNS and CDR2 SASEGT. This CDR3 is 15 amino acids long.

Only one count was recorded for this clone. The chain employs TRBV5-4 and TRBJ2-7; the D gene is possibly TRBD2 (6 bases). The CDR3 has 14 residues. Germline-derived CDR1 and CDR2 are SGHNT and YYREEE (reference sequence). V was shortened by 0 bases and J by 7 bases, with 14 bases between the two germline ends. CDR3 region: CASSLGSAGREQYF. The CDR3, as DNA: TGTGCCAGCAGCTTGGGGTCCGCAGGGAGGGAGCAGTACTTC. Drawing the rest from reference TRBV5-4 and TRBJ2-7, the complete variable domain is ETGVTQSPTHLIKTRGQQVTLRCSSQSGHNTVSWYQQALGQGPQFIFQYYREEENGRGNFPPRFSGLQFPNYSSELNVNALELDDSALYLCASSLGSAGREQYFGPGTRLTVT.

With regard to this clone: Germline is not matched at one junction end, which may reflect a read error. This chain connects TRBV28 to TRBJ2-1; 7 bases align to TRBD2. Looked up from germline, CDR1 is MDHEN and CDR2 is SYDVKM. This CDR3 has 13 amino acids. Written as DNA, the CDR3 is TGTGCCAGCAGTTTATCCGACGGACTAGGAAAGGTCTTC. It yields the protein CASSLSDGLGKVF.

V gene TRBV20-1 combines with J gene TRBJ2-5, with D possibly being TRBD2 (6 bases). The CDR3 contains 10 residues. Germline CDR1 is DFQATT and CDR2 is SNEGSKA (reference sequence). The CDR3 DNA is TGCACGGGGGTACAAGAGACCCAGTACTTC. This gives the protein CTGVQETQYF.

This clone was detected only a few times. The CDR3 nucleotides are TGTGCCAGCAGCTTAGAAGCCACCTCGAGGAAGCAGTACTTC. The encoded protein is CASSLEATSRKQYF. The chain carries TRBV7-2 and TRBJ2-7; D remains ambiguous. The germline V and J ends were trimmed by 1 base and 8 bases, with 15 bases remaining between them. This CDR3 is 14 amino acids long. CDR1 and CDR2 (germline): SGHTA, FQGNSA.

V is TRBV6-5 and J is TRBJ1-2; TRBD1 might be the D (5 bases). CDR3 length: 14 residues. Germline V lookup: CDR1 MNHEY, CDR2 SVGAGI. Trimming shortened V by 6 bases and J by 7 bases, and 18 bases separated the two germline ends. CDR3 region: CASSPGGEVSGYTF. As DNA, the CDR3 is TGTGCCAGCAGCCCCGGGGGGGAGGTTAGTGGCTACACCTTC.

The rearrangement joins TRBV7-3 to TRBJ2-3, with 7 nucleotides matching TRBD1. The CDR3 consists of 14 residues. Germline V gene sequence: CDR1 SGHTA, CDR2 FQGTGA. The V and J ends lost 5 bases and 6 bases, in that order; junction bases with no gene match: 8. CDR3 sequence: CASSPQGISDTQYF. For the CDR3, the DNA is TGTGCCAGCAGCCCACAGGGGATTAGTGATACGCAGTATTTT.

The rearrangement joins TRBV28 to TRBJ1-4; D perhaps matches TRBD1 (6 bases). V lost 6 bases, J lost 7 bases, and 18 bases lay in between. The CDR3 covers 15 residues. Germline values: CDR1 MDHEN, CDR2 SYDVKM. This chain's CDR3 is CASSSGGGGSEKLFF. The CDR3, as DNA: TGTGCCAGCAGCTCTGGTGGGGGGGGCAGTGAAAAACTGTTTTTT.

This clone was picked up one time. The CDR3 DNA is TGTGCCAGCAGCCCGGGGACAGTCGGCCCAGAAAAACTGTTTTTT. Protein sequence: CASSPGTVGPEKLFF. The chain has TRBV7-9 and TRBJ1-4; 7 positions agree with TRBD1. Germline assignment: CDR1 SEHNR and CDR2 FQNEAQ (reference sequence). The CDR3 is made up of 15 amino acids. V gave up 5 bases and J gave up 8 bases; unmatched junction bases: 11.

The rearrangement links TRBV29-1 to TRBJ2-5, with 9 bases matching TRBD2. The DNA end favors TRBJ2-7, so the J call may be wrong. The CDR3 totals 15 residues. From germline, CDR1 is SQVTM and CDR2 ANQGSEA. The DNA for the CDR3 is TGCAGCGTCGAGGGGGCTAGCGGGAATCAGAACGAGCAGTACTTC. Amino acids: CSVEGASGNQNEQYF.

About this clone itself: This sample includes further DNA sequences coding for the same CDR3. This chain uses TRBV4-3 with TRBJ2-7, with TRBD2 matching 9 bases. CDR3 length equals 18 residues. Trimming at V came to 0 bases and at J to 1 base, leaving 10 bases not matched to a gene. Germline CDR1 reads LGHNA; CDR2 reads YSLEER. This CDR3 reads CASSQDLAGGLLSYEQYF. The CDR3 region has the DNA TGCGCCAGCAGCCAAGACCTGGCGGGGGGGCTCTTATCCTACGAGCAGTACTTC.

The V and J genes are TRBV19 and TRBJ2-6; 8 bases are shared with TRBD1. J was trimmed by 0 bases and V by 9 bases; bases with no gene match: 7. The germline gives CDR1 LNHDA, CDR2 SQIVND (reference sequence). CDR3 length: 16 amino acids. CDR3: CASQRTGRSGANVLTF. As DNA, the CDR3 is TGTGCCAGCCAAAGGACAGGGCGCTCTGGGGCCAACGTCCTGACTTTC.

The V and J genes are TRBV4-3 and TRBJ2-6; tentative D call: TRBD2 (5 bases). Germline V CDR1 and CDR2: LGHNA, YSLEER. V lost 0 bases and J lost 9, with 9 bases in between. The CDR3 runs 14 residues. DNA of the CDR3: TGCGCCAGCAGCCAAGAGAGGGCGGGCAACGTCCTGACTTTC. This sequence encodes CASSQERAGNVLTF.

The CDR3 region is CATSGGRGRFETQYF. Written as DNA, the CDR3 is TGTGCCACCAGCGGGGGCAGGGGGCGGTTCGAGACCCAGTACTTC. V usage is TRBV15 and J usage is TRBJ2-5; 8 bases map to TRBD1. The CDR3 loop spans 15 amino acids. The V gene's germline CDR1 is LNHNV and CDR2 YYDKDF (reference sequence). The junction had 10 bases not matched to a gene; V was cut back by 5 bases and J by 5 bases.

This clone occurred a few times. J is TRBJ2-7 and V is TRBV5-1, with TRBD2 identical over 12 bases. CDR3 length: 17 residues. CDR1 and CDR2 from the germline V gene are SGHRS and YFSETQ. The V segment lost 0 bases and the J segment 5 bases; nucleotides outside the gene matches: 9. The CDR3 sequence: CASSLGLAGGPGNEQYF. CDR3 nucleotide sequence: TGCGCCAGCAGCTTGGGGCTAGCGGGAGGGCCGGGGAACGAGCAGTACTTC.